Shown below are 15 T cell receptor beta chains from a single sample sequenced in a study of T and B cells in COVID-19 patients. Each TRB amplification used roughly 250-550 ng of genomic DNA from blood. BIOMED2 TRB-A/B primer pools were used in multiplex TRB PCR. TCRdb processed the multiplex PCR reads anew with MiXCR; each CDR3 protein has one entry. Found here are a few thousand distinct CDR3 sequences, 22% of them singletons; the top ten hold 15% to 20%. Sequencing used blood. These receptor sequences come from a human donor with active COVID-19.

This sequence joins TRBV20-1 and TRBJ2-1, with 14 nucleotides matching TRBD2. The CDR3 loop spans 15 amino acids. V gave up 6 bases and J gave up 4 bases; unmatched junction bases: 5. CDR1 DFQATT and CDR2 SNEGSKA come from the germline V gene (reference sequence). The CDR3 bases are TGCAGTGCCAAAAGGACTAGCGGGGGGTACAATGAGCAGTTCTTC. Amino acid sequence: CSAKRTSGGYNEQFF.

The chain employs TRBV27 and TRBJ1-1; D is unresolved. CDR3 length: 14 amino acids. Germline V CDR1 and CDR2: MNHEY, SMNVEV (reference sequence). Trimming took 8 bases from V and 3 from J, leaving 16 bases between them. As DNA, the CDR3 is TGTGCCAGCCAAGCCGGAGCCGGGGACACTGAAGCTTTCTTT. Protein product: CASQAGAGDTEAFF.

This chain links TRBV20-1 with TRBJ2-1, with D tentatively TRBD2 (5 bases). The CDR3 is made up of 17 amino acids. V lost 5 bases, J lost 0 bases, and 20 bases lay in between. CDR1 and CDR2 (germline): DFQATT, SNEGSKA (reference sequence). Here the CDR3 reads CSAQRYTGISSYNEQFF. CDR3 DNA sequence: TGCAGTGCTCAAAGATACACCGGGATAAGCTCCTACAATGAGCAGTTCTTC.

There are a few counts of this clonotype. The V and J genes are TRBV7-2 and TRBJ1-6; 7 nucleotides align to TRBD1. V lost 3 bases and J lost 7; bases outside the gene matches: 6. CDR1 SGHTA and CDR2 FQGNSA come from the germline V gene. CDR3 length equals 15 residues. The DNA of the CDR3 is TGTGCCAGCAGCTTCTTACAGGGGTCGAATTCACCCCTCCACTTT. Residues: CASSFLQGSNSPLHF.

This clonotype has only a few counts. The V gene is TRBV12-3 or TRBV12-4, the J gene TRBJ1-1, with unresolved D. V dropped 6 bases and J dropped 1 base, with 15 bases sitting between them. There are 15 residues in the CDR3. The CDR3, as DNA: TGTGCCAGCAGCCCAGGTGAGGAAAGGAACACTGAAGCTTTCTTT. Amino acids: CASSPGEERNTEAFF.

The chain carries TRBV5-1 and TRBJ1-5; 9 bases are shared with TRBD1. The CDR3 covers 14 residues. Germline CDR1 SGHRS, CDR2 YFSETQ. After removal of 4 bases from V and 4 bases from J, the junction contained 3 bases not matched to a gene. The chain's CDR3 is CASSRGTGNQPQHF. CDR3 DNA: TGCGCCAGCAGCCGCGGGACAGGGAATCAGCCCCAGCATTTT.

By sample fraction, this clonotype is medium-sized. This chain joins TRBV5-6 and TRBJ1-3, with D possibly being TRBD1 (6 bases). The CDR3 covers 17 residues. V lost 4 bases and J lost 4, with 21 bases in between. Germline V lookup: CDR1 SGHDT, CDR2 YYEEEE. In DNA, the CDR3 is TGTGCCAGCAGCACACGTAGGACAGTAGGAACCGGAAACACCATATATTTT. This sequence encodes CASSTRRTVGTGNTIYF.

This clonotype is medium-sized (0.01 to 0.1%) in the sample. This chain connects TRBV27 to TRBJ2-3; D is ambiguous. V was shortened by 6 bases and J by 4 bases, with 11 bases between the two germline ends. This CDR3 region has 13 residues. Germline CDR1 MNHEY, CDR2 SMNVEV (reference sequence). The DNA for the CDR3 is TGTGCCAGCAGAAGTGTGGGTCCAGATACGCAGTATTTT. Amino acids: CASRSVGPDTQYF.

By frequency in the sample, this clonotype is large. The CDR3 is CASSYWASGANVLTF. CDR3 DNA: TGTGCCAGCAGTTACTGGGCCTCTGGGGCCAACGTCCTGACTTTC. The chain has TRBV6-5 and TRBJ2-6; D is ambiguous. Germline loops: CDR1 MNHEY, CDR2 SVGAGI. The CDR3 loop spans 15 amino acids. V shed 1 base and J shed 0 bases, with 4 bases lying between them.

The chain has TRBV12-5 and TRBJ2-3, with 8 bases lining up with TRBD2. The germline CDR1 and CDR2 sequences are LGHNT and FRNRAP. V shed 3 bases and J 3 bases; nucleotides not matched to a gene: 2. This CDR3 has 14 residues. The CDR3 coding sequence is TGTGCTAGTGGTTTCCGACTAGCGACAGATACGCAGTATTTT. The encoded protein is CASGFRLATDTQYF. The full variable domain, its missing parts supplied by reference TRBV12-5 and TRBJ2-3, is DARVTQTPRHKVTEMGQEVTMRCQPILGHNTVFWYRQTMMQGLELLAYFRNRAPLDDSGMPKDRFSAEMPDATLATLKIQPSEPRDSAVYFCASGFRLATDTQYFGPGTRLTVL.

This clonotype is judged medium-sized. This chain connects TRBV27 to TRBJ1-2; D not certain. Germline V CDR1 and CDR2: MNHEY, SMNVEV (reference sequence). The CDR3 is made up of 13 amino acids. Trimming removed 3 bases from V and 9 bases from J, with 14 bases in between. CDR3 region: CASSLSGKGSYTF. The CDR3 nucleotides read TGTGCCAGCAGTTTGTCCGGGAAGGGAAGCTACACCTTC.

The chain is built from TRBV7-2 and TRBJ2-5; D possibly corresponds to TRBD1 (6 bases). CDR1 is SGHTA, CDR2 FQGNSA, per germline. The CDR3 is 14 residues long. Deletions cut 5 bases from V and 1 base from J, with 11 bases between. The CDR3 coding sequence is TGTGCCAGCAGCCCGGGACACTTCCAAGAGACCCAGTACTTC. Amino acid sequence: CASSPGHFQETQYF.

Remarks on this clonotype: This may come from a read error, since a much larger clone is one base off. The CDR3 here is CASSPERAGETQYF. The CDR3 bases are TGTGCCAGCTCACCAGAGAGGGCCGGGGAGACCCAGTACTTC. This chain joins TRBV18 and TRBJ2-5; TRBD2 is a possible D gene (5 bases). The CDR3 consists of 14 residues. The ends were cut back, 2 bases at V and 5 bases at J, with 12 bases in the middle. CDR1 and CDR2 from the germline V gene are KGHSH and LQKENI.

By share, this clonotype counts as medium-sized. This sequence joins TRBV10-3 and TRBJ2-7; TRBD1 matches at 7 bases. With V trimmed by 1 base and J by 4 bases, 7 bases remained unmatched. This CDR3 spans 15 amino acids. CDR1 is ENHRY, CDR2 SYGVKD, per germline. The CDR3 DNA reads as TGTGCCATCAGTGAGTTAAGGGACAGCTTTTACGAGCAGTACTTC. Residues: CAISELRDSFYEQYF.

There are a few counts of this clonotype. The CDR3 coding sequence is TGTGCCAGCAGCTTGTCCGGTGGAAACACTGAAGCTTTCTTT. Residues: CASSLSGGNTEAFF. The rearrangement joins TRBV5-5 to TRBJ1-1, with D uncertain. This CDR3 region has 14 residues. The V end was cut by 1 base, the J end by 2 bases, with 9 bases between. Germline assignment: CDR1 SGHKS and CDR2 YYEKEE (reference sequence).